These 2 T cell receptor beta chains originate from one sample sequenced in a study of OX40 agonist ivuxolimab in advanced cancers. Assay used: immunoSEQ multiplex PCR; TCRdb lists only in-frame clones, some missing. The data hold around 39,000 clones, with 78% observed a single time. Here the sequenced sample was CD4+ or CD8+ T cells sorted from blood, taken in a trial of the OX40 agonist ivuxolimab. These receptors all stem from an adult with an advanced solid tumor such as melanoma, head and neck, liver or kidney cancer.

The gene calls are TRBV5-6 and TRBJ2-5; TRBD2 aligns across 15 bases. V shed 4 bases and J 5 bases; nucleotides not matched to a gene: 6. The germline CDR1 and CDR2 sequences are SGHDT and YYEEEE. The CDR3 contains 16 residues. The CDR3 spells CASSRGLAGGSETQYF. The CDR3 nucleotides read TGTGCCAGCAGCCGGGGACTAGCGGGAGGAAGTGAGACCCAGTACTTC.

The rearrangement uses TRBV11-2 and TRBJ2-7; 7 bases map to TRBD1. The J segment lost 4 bases and the V segment lost 5 bases, leaving 8 bases of the junction unmatched. Germline CDR1 reads SGHAT; CDR2 reads FQNNGV. The CDR3 covers 14 residues. CDR3 sequence reads: CASSLQTGWYEQYF. CDR3 in DNA: TGTGCCAGCAGCCTACAGACAGGGTGGTACGAGCAGTACTTC.